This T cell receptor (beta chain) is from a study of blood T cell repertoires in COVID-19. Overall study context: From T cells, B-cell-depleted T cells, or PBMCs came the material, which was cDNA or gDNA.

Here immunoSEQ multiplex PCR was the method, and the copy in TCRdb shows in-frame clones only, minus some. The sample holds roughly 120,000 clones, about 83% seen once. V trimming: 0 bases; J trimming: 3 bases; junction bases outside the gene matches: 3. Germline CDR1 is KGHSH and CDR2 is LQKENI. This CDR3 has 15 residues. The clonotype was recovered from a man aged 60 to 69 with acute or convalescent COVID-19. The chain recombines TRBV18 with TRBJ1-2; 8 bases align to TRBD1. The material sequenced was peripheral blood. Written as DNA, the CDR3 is TGTGCCAGCTCACCACCCGCAGGGGGCCACTATGGCTACACCTTC. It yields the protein CASSPPAGGHYGYTF.